This TCR beta chain was identified during a study of blood T cell repertoires in COVID-19. The overall study: Sample material is recorded as cDNA or gDNA derived from T cells, B-cell-depleted T cells, or PBMCs.

The J segment lost 9 bases and the V segment lost 3 bases, leaving 5 bases of the junction unmatched. The CDR3 sequence is 15 residues long. Germline CDR1 reads SGDLS; CDR2 reads YYNGEE. Per the authors' pipeline: By means of reference gene primer amplification, nucleated cell counts were estimated. The assay was immunoSEQ multiplex PCR, and TCRdb's table has in-frame clones only and misses some. That table is the source of V, J and clone size, and D and trimming were worked out from the DNA. This table has about 160,000 clones, 85% appearing once. This clonotype was sampled from a human donor with acute or convalescent COVID-19. The donor label of this sample is uncertain. The sample was peripheral blood. The V gene is TRBV9, the J gene TRBJ2-1, with 14 bases identical to TRBD2. CDR3 bases: TGTGCCAGCAGCGCGACTAGCGGGGGGGGTGTTGAGCAGTTCTTC. Translation gives CASSATSGGGVEQFF. The complete variable domain, with remaining parts taken from reference TRBV9 and TRBJ2-1, reads DSGVTQTPKHLITATGQRVTLRCSPRSGDLSVYWYQQSLDQGLQFLIQYYNGEERAKGNILERFSAQQFPDLHSELNLSSLELGDSALYFCASSATSGGGVEQFFGPGTRLTVL.